Below, 20 T cell receptor beta chains from the same sample are listed, as sequenced in a study of blood T cell repertoires in COVID-19. Clones were read by immunoSEQ multiplex PCR, and TCRdb kept only the in-frame ones, dropping some. This table holds approximately 390,000 clones, approximately 90% found once. The sequenced sample was PBMCs or T cells enriched from blood (not recorded which). Receptors were obtained from a woman aged 50 to 60 who had recovered from COVID-19.

V gene TRBV18 combines with J gene TRBJ1-6; 8 bases match TRBD1. V was pared by 0 bases and J by 7 bases, with 8 bases of the junction left unmatched. Germline V gives CDR1 KGHSH, CDR2 LQKENI. The CDR3 is 17 amino acids. CDR3 loop: CASSPPDTGTGNSPLHF. The CDR3 DNA is TGTGCCAGCTCACCACCTGACACCGGGACAGGCAATTCACCCCTCCACTTT.

V is TRBV3-1 (or the pseudogene TRBV3-2) and J is TRBJ1-2, with a possible D match to TRBD1 (6 bases). The germline CDR1 and CDR2 sequences are LGHDT and YNNKEL (reference sequence). Trimming stripped 7 bases from V and 7 bases from J, with 19 bases between. The CDR3 spans 14 residues. The CDR3 sequence is CASTHKGTSGGYTF. CDR3 DNA: TGTGCCAGCACTCACAAAGGGACATCGGGTGGCTACACCTTC.

This chain connects TRBV19 to TRBJ1-6; tentative D call: TRBD1 (6 bases). Germline V gives CDR1 LNHDA, CDR2 SQIVND (reference sequence). This CDR3 comprises 14 residues. Trimming removed 1 base at V and 6 bases at J, with 7 bases between. The CDR3 region is CASSIGGGNSPLHF. The CDR3 DNA reads TGTGCCAGTAGTATAGGAGGGGGTAATTCACCCCTCCACTTT.

This chain links TRBV7-6 with TRBJ2-5; TRBD2 matches 8 bases. J gave up 5 bases and V 0 bases, and 11 bases lay outside the gene matches. The length of the CDR3 is 17 residues. Germline CDR1 is SGHVS and CDR2 is FNYEAQ. For the CDR3, the DNA is TGTGCCAGCAGCTTAGCCAGACAGCGGGGGAAGAGGGAGACCCAGTACTTC. The encoded protein is CASSLARQRGKRETQYF.

This rearrangement joins TRBV30 to TRBJ1-6; 9 bases match TRBD1. The CDR3 has 18 amino acids. The junction had 10 bases not matched to a gene; V was cut back by 4 bases and J by 0 bases. Germline loops: CDR1 GTSNPN, CDR2 SVGIG (reference sequence). The CDR3 reads CAWTRPGTGISYNSPLHF. DNA for the CDR3: TGTGCCTGGACTCGCCCGGGGACAGGGATCTCCTATAATTCACCCCTCCACTTT.

The V gene is TRBV29-1, the J gene TRBJ1-1; 7 bases align to TRBD1. CDR3 length: 11 residues. Germline CDR1 and CDR2: SQVTM and ANQGSEA. The ends lost 0 bases at V and 9 bases at J; junction bases unmatched: 1. CDR3 nucleotide sequence: TGCAGCGTTGAAGAGGGACAGCAAGCTTTCTTT. Its protein is CSVEEGQQAFF.

The chain links TRBV9 to TRBJ1-6, with 9 bases lining up with TRBD1. Germline loops: CDR1 SGDLS, CDR2 YYNGEE. V was clipped by 0 bases and J by 5 bases; unmatched bases: 0. This CDR3 comprises 15 residues. Here the CDR3 DNA reads TGTGCCAGCAGCGTAGGGGACAGGGATAATTCACCCCTCCACTTT. It yields the protein CASSVGDRDNSPLHF.

The CDR3 loop is CASREGQTYGYTF. In nucleotides, the CDR3 is TGTGCCAGTAGGGAGGGACAGACCTATGGCTACACCTTC. This sequence joins TRBV19 and TRBJ1-2, with 7 bases lining up with TRBD1. Looked up from germline, CDR1 is LNHDA and CDR2 is SQIVND (reference sequence). The CDR3 runs to 13 residues. J lost 4 bases, V lost 6 bases, and 5 bases had no gene match.

A single count supports this clone. V and J are TRBV6-5 and TRBJ1-4, with unresolved D. Trimming removed 2 bases at V and 5 bases at J, with 9 bases between. The CDR3 is 14 residues long. CDR1 MNHEY and CDR2 SVGAGI come from the germline V gene. Written as DNA, the CDR3 is TGTGCCAGCAGTTACGGCCAGAGGAATGAAAAACTGTTTTTT. The encoded protein is CASSYGQRNEKLFF.

This chain joins TRBV21-1 and TRBJ1-4; TRBD1 was called by the table and not checked on the DNA. TRBV21-1 is deemed a pseudogene. The CDR3 totals 15 residues. DNA of the CDR3: TGTGCCAGCAGCAACGCCGGCAGGGGTCACGGAAAACTGTTTTTT. Translation gives CASSNAGRGHGKLFF.

The chain carries TRBV5-5 and TRBJ1-2; 9 bases match TRBD1. V dropped 0 bases and J dropped 7; count of bases not matched to a gene: 4. The CDR3 is made up of 14 amino acids. CDR1 is SGHKS and CDR2 is YYEKEE in the germline V gene (reference sequence). The CDR3 protein is CASSLDRGHFGYTF. The CDR3, as DNA: TGTGCCAGCAGCTTGGACAGGGGGCACTTTGGCTACACCTTC.

V gene TRBV12-3 or TRBV12-4 combines with J gene TRBJ1-2, with D possibly matching TRBD1 (6 bases). V was trimmed by 10 bases and J by 7 bases, leaving 16 bases between them. CDR3 length: 12 amino acids. CDR3 loop: CATDRNPSGYTF. The CDR3 DNA reads TGTGCCACAGACAGGAACCCCAGTGGCTACACCTTC.

V usage is TRBV28 and J usage is TRBJ2-6, with TRBD1 as a possible D gene (5 bases). Trimming removed 2 bases from V and 2 bases from J, with 7 bases in between. Germline CDR1 and CDR2: MDHEN and SYDVKM. CDR3 length: 15 amino acids. CDR3 DNA sequence: TGTGCCAGCAGTTTAGAGACAGCTGGGGCCAACGTCCTGACTTTC. Translated: CASSLETAGANVLTF.

The CDR3 DNA is TGTGCCAGCAGTTTATGGGGCAGGCAACCCTACGAGCAGTACTTC. It codes for CASSLWGRQPYEQYF. The V gene is TRBV27, the J gene TRBJ2-7, with a possible D match to TRBD1 (5 bases). This CDR3 is built from 15 residues. Deletions cut 1 base from V and 2 bases from J, with 12 bases between. Per the germline V gene, CDR1 is MNHEY and CDR2 is SMNVEV (reference sequence).

CDR3: CASSQDARGQNYGYTF. DNA of the CDR3: TGTGCCAGCAGCCAAGATGCCCGAGGACAGAACTATGGCTACACCTTC. This rearrangement joins TRBV4-2 to TRBJ1-2; D perhaps matches TRBD1 (6 bases). Deletions cut 0 bases from V and 2 bases from J, with 13 bases between. The CDR3 is made up of 16 amino acids. Germline V gene lookup returns CDR1 LGHNA and CDR2 YNFKEQ.

A single count supports this clone. The chain employs TRBV14 and TRBJ2-3; weak D call: TRBD1 (5 bases). Germline values: CDR1 SGHDN, CDR2 FVKESK. The V and J ends lost 8 bases and 5 bases respectively, with 14 bases between them. The CDR3 totals 13 residues. The CDR3 sequence: CASGARVGDTQYF. CDR3 coding DNA: TGTGCCAGCGGGGCCAGGGTAGGAGATACGCAGTATTTT.

J is TRBJ2-3 and V is TRBV4-1; TRBD2 aligns across 12 bases. Trimming removed 4 bases from V and 5 bases from J; junction bases left unmatched: 4. The CDR3 consists of 15 residues. The V gene's germline CDR1 is MGHRA and CDR2 YSYEKL. DNA for the CDR3: TGCGCCAGCAGCCTAGGACTAGCGGGGCGAGATACGCAGTATTTT. Its protein is CASSLGLAGRDTQYF.

This clone was seen just once. V and J are TRBV5-1 and TRBJ1-1, with 7 bases lining up with TRBD1. CDR1 and CDR2 (germline): SGHRS, YFSETQ. The CDR3 totals 16 residues. The junction had 7 bases not matched to a gene; V was cut back by 2 bases and J by 0 bases. The CDR3 here is CASSFGTDAMNTEAFF. The CDR3 DNA sequence: TGCGCCAGCAGCTTCGGGACAGACGCTATGAACACTGAAGCTTTCTTT.

The chain uses TRBV5-1 and TRBJ1-4; 7 bases line up with TRBD1. Germline V gene data show CDR1 as SGHRS and CDR2 as YFSETQ. CDR3 size: 14 residues. V was pared by 5 bases and J by 7 bases, with 8 bases of the junction left unmatched. DNA of the CDR3: TGCGCCAGCAGTCATGACAGGGTAGGTGAAAAACTGTTTTTT. Residues: CASSHDRVGEKLFF. Supplemented by reference TRBV5-1 and TRBJ1-4, the full variable domain reads KAGVTQTPRYLIKTRGQQVTLSCSPISGHRSVSWYQQTPGQGLQFLFEYFSETQRNKGNFPGRFSGRQFSNSRSEMNVSTLELGDSALYLCASSHDRVGEKLFFGSGTQLSVL.

The rearrangement uses TRBV6-2 or TRBV6-3 and TRBJ1-5, with D possibly matching TRBD1 (5 bases). With 4 bases removed from V and 7 bases from J, the gap between germline ends came to 17 bases. Germline V lookup: CDR1 MNHEY, CDR2 SVGEGT. This CDR3 has 15 amino acids. The CDR3 DNA follows: TGTGCCAGCAGTTTCGCATCAGGGTGGGCGCAGCCCCAGCATTTT. Its translation is CASSFASGWAQPQHF.